One and the same sample provided the 30 T cell receptor beta chains below, sequenced in a study of cytomegalovirus exposure and HLA in healthy donors. Amplification used 60 Vbeta primers and 13 Jbeta primers. Profiling relied on immunoSEQ multiplex PCR, and the TCRdb table lists in-frame clones only, not all of them. The table lists approximately 140,000 clones. Sequencing was carried out using PBMCs. These receptors originate from a man between 40 and 49 years old in good health and CMV-seronegative.

The chain links TRBV5-1 to TRBJ2-7; TRBD1 might be the D (5 bases). The CDR3 has 14 residues. With 2 bases removed from V and 6 bases from J, the gap between germline ends came to 15 bases. CDR1 and CDR2 (germline): SGHRS, YFSETQ. The DNA of the CDR3 is TGCGCCAGCAGCTTCGTTTTAGGACAAAGCGAGCAGTACTTC. Amino acids: CASSFVLGQSEQYF.

CDR3 loop: CASSYSTSGGETQYF. The CDR3 DNA follows: TGTGCCAGCAGTTACTCTACTAGCGGGGGGGAGACCCAGTACTTC. The chain couples TRBV6-5 to TRBJ2-5; TRBD2 aligns across 12 bases. Trimming at V came to 0 bases and at J to 5 bases, leaving 1 base not matched to a gene. The CDR3 extends over 15 amino acids. CDR1 and CDR2 from the germline V gene are MNHEY and SVGAGI.

The V call is TRBV7-3, the J call TRBJ1-6; the D gene is possibly TRBD1 (5 bases). Germline V gene sequence: CDR1 SGHTA, CDR2 FQGTGA. Trimming removed 3 bases at V and 0 bases at J, with 21 bases between. The CDR3 totals 20 residues. As DNA, the CDR3 is TGTGCCAGCAGCTTTGTAGCCGGGACTTCCAAGAGCTCCTATAATTCACCCCTCCACTTT. Residues: CASSFVAGTSKSSYNSPLHF. The complete variable domain, with remaining parts taken from reference TRBV7-3 and TRBJ1-6, reads GAGVSQTPSNKVTEKGKYVELRCDPISGHTALYWYRQSLGQGPEFLIYFQGTGAADDSGLPNDRFFAVRPEGSVSTLKIQRTERGDSAVYLCASSFVAGTSKSSYNSPLHFGNGTRLTVT.

The V call is TRBV7-4, the J call TRBJ1-6; D not certain. The CDR3 extends over 19 amino acids. CDR1 is SGHVT and CDR2 is SQSDAQ in the germline V gene. V lost 3 bases and J lost 0, with 18 bases in between. CDR3 residues: CASSFPCQEAISYNSPLHF. The CDR3, as DNA: TGTGCCAGCAGCTTTCCTTGCCAGGAGGCCATCTCCTATAATTCACCCCTCCACTTT.

V usage is TRBV5-4 and J usage is TRBJ1-2; a possible D gene is TRBD1 (5 bases). In germline, CDR1 is SGHNT, CDR2 YYREEE (reference sequence). V was cut by 4 bases and J by 2 bases, with 9 bases left in between. The CDR3 totals 13 residues. The DNA for the CDR3 is TGTGCCAGCAGCCGACAGACCAACTATGGCTACACCTTC. It codes for CASSRQTNYGYTF.

V is TRBV5-3 and J is TRBJ2-6; a weak D match, TRBD1 (6 bases). Being an ORF, TRBV5-3 has a function that is uncertain. CDR3 length: 22 residues. Between the trimmed V and J ends, which lost 2 bases and 0 bases, there was a span of 27 bases. The CDR3 bases are TGTGCCAGAAGCTTATCAGGAGCAGAACAGGGAGTCCAATTCTCTGGGGCCAACGTCCTGACTTTC. The encoded protein is CARSLSGAEQGVQFSGANVLTF.

The rearrangement links TRBV5-6 to TRBJ1-1; D is uncertain. Germline V gene data show CDR1 as SGHDT and CDR2 as YYEEEE. V gave up 1 base and J gave up 3 bases, with 25 bases separating them. The CDR3 contains 19 residues. CDR3 amino acids: CASSLRRAYTETFYTEAFF. The CDR3 nucleotides read TGTGCCAGCAGCTTGAGGAGGGCCTATACAGAGACTTTTTACACTGAAGCTTTCTTT.

The chain links TRBV30 to TRBJ2-3, with D possibly TRBD2 on 7 matching bases. The CDR3 spans 14 residues. Trimming pared 0 bases from V and 3 bases from J, leaving 10 bases between. Germline values: CDR1 GTSNPN, CDR2 SVGIG (reference sequence). The CDR3 loop reads CAWSVRGGTDTQYF. The CDR3 bases are TGTGCCTGGAGTGTAAGGGGGGGTACAGATACGCAGTATTTT.

The V and J genes are TRBV7-3 and TRBJ1-1; TRBD1 is a possible D gene (5 bases). Between the trimmed V and J ends, which lost 5 bases and 5 bases, there was a span of 12 bases. CDR3 length: 13 residues. CDR1 SGHTA and CDR2 FQGTGA come from the germline V gene. The DNA for the CDR3 is TGTGCCAGCAGCCCCGGGACTGGAACTGAAGCTTTCTTT. Translation: CASSPGTGTEAFF.

The chain links TRBV5-4 to TRBJ2-1; maybe TRBD1 (5 bases). This CDR3 contains 13 residues. Between the trimmed V and J ends, which lost 1 base and 4 bases, there was a span of 6 bases. The germline gives CDR1 SGHNT, CDR2 YYREEE (reference sequence). As DNA, the CDR3 is TGTGCCAGCAGCTTGCAGGGTTACAATGAGCAGTTCTTC. Translated, it gives CASSLQGYNEQFF.

V is TRBV5-4 and J is TRBJ1-2; D is possibly TRBD1 (6 bases). The CDR3 length is 14 residues. CDR1 is SGHNT and CDR2 is YYREEE in the germline V gene (reference sequence). The V end was cut by 4 bases, the J end by 1 base, with 11 bases between. The CDR3 sequence is CASSAGQRNYGYTF. The CDR3 DNA reads as TGTGCCAGCAGCGCCGGACAGCGTAACTATGGCTACACCTTC.

The chain recombines TRBV7-9 with TRBJ1-1, with D uncertain. Deletions cut 5 bases from V and 0 bases from J, with 10 bases between. The CDR3 is 14 residues long. Germline V lookup: CDR1 SEHNR, CDR2 FQNEAQ (reference sequence). DNA of the CDR3: TGTGCCAGCAGCGCGGGAATTATGAACACTGAAGCTTTCTTT. Translated, it gives CASSAGIMNTEAFF.

This chain uses TRBV2 with TRBJ1-5; tentatively, D is TRBD1 (6 bases). CDR3 length: 15 residues. Trimming stripped 8 bases from V and 3 bases from J, with 17 bases between. Germline CDR1 SNHLY, CDR2 FYNNEI. The CDR3 DNA sequence: TGTGCCAGCGAAAAAGGGGGGGCCTCCAATCAGCCCCAGCATTTT. Protein sequence: CASEKGGASNQPQHF.

The chain joins TRBV11-2 to TRBJ1-6, with TRBD1 matching over 10 bases. With V trimmed by 1 base and J by 11 bases, 5 bases remained unmatched. The CDR3 runs 15 residues. Germline V CDR1 and CDR2: SGHAT, FQNNGV. The CDR3 DNA is TGTGCCAGCAGCTTAGGGCGTGACAGGGGGCCACCCCTCCACTTT. Amino acid sequence: CASSLGRDRGPPLHF.

V is TRBV5-5 and J is TRBJ1-5, with D perhaps matching TRBD1 (6 bases). Germline-derived CDR1 and CDR2 are SGHKS and YYEKEE (reference sequence). Trimming left V 4 bases short and J 0 bases short, with 11 bases between. The CDR3 contains 15 residues. The chain's CDR3 is CASSPGDYSNQPQHF. The CDR3 DNA is TGTGCCAGCAGCCCAGGGGATTATAGCAATCAGCCCCAGCATTTT.

V is TRBV5-6 and J is TRBJ2-3, with TRBD2 as a possible D gene (7 bases). CDR3 length: 15 amino acids. V lost 4 bases and J 1 base, leaving 13 bases between the germline ends. CDR1 is SGHDT and CDR2 is YYEEEE in the germline V gene. CDR3 bases: TGTGCCAGCAGCCGGAGGGGGAGGGGCACAGATACGCAGTATTTT. It translates to CASSRRGRGTDTQYF.

J is TRBJ2-2 and V is TRBV7-2, with D tentatively TRBD2 (6 bases). The length of the CDR3 is 15 residues. Germline CDR1 reads SGHTA; CDR2 reads FQGNSA. The V end lost 6 bases, the J end lost 3 bases, and 14 bases lay between the germline ends. CDR3 DNA sequence: TGTGCCAGCAGGCGAGGCGGGGAGGACACCGGGGAGCTGTTTTTT. Its translation is CASRRGGEDTGELFF. The full variable domain, completed using reference TRBV7-2 and TRBJ2-2, is GAGVSQSPSNKVTEKGKDVELRCDPISGHTALYWYRQSLGQGLEFLIYFQGNSAPDKSGLPSDRFSAERTGGSVSTLTIQRTQQEDSAVYLCASRRGGEDTGELFFGEGSRLTVL.

V usage is TRBV6-5 and J usage is TRBJ2-3, with a weak D call TRBD2 (6 bases). In germline, CDR1 is MNHEY, CDR2 SVGAGI. V was trimmed by 7 bases and J by 5 bases, leaving 19 bases between them. The CDR3 is 15 residues long. The CDR3 here is CASKLQGLVEDTQYF. The CDR3 DNA sequence: TGTGCCAGCAAACTTCAGGGACTCGTGGAAGATACGCAGTATTTT.

The V call is TRBV28, the J call TRBJ1-1; possibly TRBD1 for D (5 bases). This CDR3 has 13 amino acids. Trimming took off 9 bases at V and 0 bases at J, with 11 bases between the two ends. The germline V gene encodes CDR1 MDHEN and CDR2 SYDVKM. The CDR3 DNA is TGTGCCAGTGGGGGGGTAGTGAACACTGAAGCTTTCTTT. Its protein product is CASGGVVNTEAFF.

The chain combines TRBV29-1 with TRBJ2-2; 8 bases line up with TRBD1. From germline, CDR1 is SQVTM and CDR2 ANQGSEA. V gave up 4 bases and J gave up 4 bases; unmatched junction bases: 8. This CDR3 has 15 amino acids. The CDR3 nucleotides read TGCAGCGTTGCCCAGGGGGCGATTGGCACCGGGGAGCTGTTTTTT. This translates into CSVAQGAIGTGELFF.

The chain employs TRBV9 and TRBJ1-3; TRBD1 is a possible D gene (5 bases). The V gene lost 0 bases and the J gene lost 0 bases, with 7 bases spanning the gap. Per germline, CDR1 SGDLS and CDR2 YYNGEE. This CDR3 has 15 amino acids. CDR3 DNA: TGTGCCAGCAGCGTAGCGACAGACTCTGGAAACACCATATATTTT. Protein sequence: CASSVATDSGNTIYF.

The chain links TRBV7-8 to TRBJ1-1; D gene ambiguous. The CDR3 extends over 16 amino acids. Between the trimmed V and J ends, which lost 5 bases and 1 base, there was a span of 17 bases. In germline, CDR1 is SGHVS, CDR2 FQNEAQ. CDR3 region: CASSPAGSKRNTEAFF. The CDR3 DNA is TGTGCCAGCAGCCCAGCAGGAAGCAAAAGGAACACTGAAGCTTTCTTT.

V gene TRBV21-1 combines with J gene TRBJ2-4; the table names TRBD2, a call not compared with the DNA. TRBV21-1 is a documented pseudogene. The CDR3 contains 18 residues. The CDR3 spells CASSRDRRDSIAKNIQYF. CDR3 nucleotide sequence: TGTGCCAGCAGCAGAGATCGCCGGGACTCTATAGCCAAAAACATTCAGTACTTC.

This chain connects TRBV7-6 to TRBJ2-7; 9 bases line up with TRBD2. From germline, CDR1 is SGHVS and CDR2 FNYEAQ. Trimming removed 5 bases from V and 4 bases from J; junction bases left unmatched: 12. CDR3 size: 16 residues. In DNA form, the CDR3 reads TGTGCCAGCAGCGCCTCCGCGGCGGGGGGGCAATACGAGCAGTACTTC. The encoded protein is CASSASAAGGQYEQYF.

The rearrangement joins TRBV7-9 to TRBJ1-2, with 8 bases matching TRBD1. The CDR3 totals 16 residues. The germline CDR1 and CDR2 sequences are SEHNR and FQNEAQ (reference sequence). V lost 2 bases, J lost 2 bases, and 7 bases stayed unmatched. The CDR3 region has the DNA TGTGCCAGCAGCTTATATGGACAGGGACCCAACTATGGCTACACCTTC. Translated, it gives CASSLYGQGPNYGYTF.

The gene calls are TRBV2 and TRBJ2-3; D might be TRBD2 (6 bases). This CDR3 comprises 16 residues. The germline V gene has CDR1 SNHLY and CDR2 FYNNEI. Trimming cost V 4 bases and J 0 bases, with 14 bases left between them. CDR3 loop: CASSVLADPSTDTQYF. The CDR3 nucleotides read TGTGCCAGCAGTGTATTAGCGGACCCTAGCACAGATACGCAGTATTTT.

CDR3 protein: CASSYSSSGGSDTIYF. The CDR3 DNA sequence: TGTGCCAGCAGTTACTCGAGCTCAGGGGGCTCGGACACCATATATTTT. The chain employs TRBV6-6 and TRBJ1-3, with 8 bases matching TRBD1. Germline assignment: CDR1 MNHNY and CDR2 SVGAGI (reference sequence). With 0 bases clipped from V and 8 bases from J, the junction kept 9 bases outside the gene matches. The CDR3 sequence is 16 residues long.

The gene calls are TRBV19 and TRBJ1-4; no clear D gene. This CDR3 has 12 residues. The germline V gene encodes CDR1 LNHDA and CDR2 SQIVND (reference sequence). V shed 3 bases and J shed 8 bases, with 7 bases lying between them. The CDR3 DNA reads TGTGCCAGTAGTATTCGGGGAGAAAAACTGTTTTTT. Its protein product is CASSIRGEKLFF.

The chain carries TRBV5-6 and TRBJ2-7; possibly TRBD2 for D (6 bases). V gave up 7 bases and J gave up 2 bases, with 19 bases separating them. The CDR3 covers 15 residues. The germline CDR1 and CDR2 sequences are SGHDT and YYEEEE. The CDR3 nucleotides are TGTGCCAGCTGCGGTCCAGGACTATCAACCTACGAGCAGTACTTC. Translated, it gives CASCGPGLSTYEQYF. Variable domain in full (rest from reference TRBV5-6 and TRBJ2-7): DAGVTQSPTHLIKTRGQQVTLRCSPKSGHDTVSWYQQALGQGPQFIFQYYEEEERQRGNFPDRFSGHQFPNYSSELNVNALLLGDSALYLCASCGPGLSTYEQYFGPGTRLTVT.

The rearrangement joins TRBV19 to TRBJ2-1; TRBD2 matches at 7 bases. This CDR3 has 15 residues. The trim removed 4 bases at V and 4 bases at J, leaving 7 bases unmatched. The germline V gene encodes CDR1 LNHDA and CDR2 SQIVND (reference sequence). The CDR3 protein is CASSRGGTKYNEQFF. As DNA, the CDR3 is TGTGCCAGTAGTAGAGGTGGGACTAAATACAATGAGCAGTTCTTC. The full variable domain, rest sourced from reference TRBV19 and TRBJ2-1, is DGGITQSPKYLFRKEGQNVTLSCEQNLNHDAMYWYRQDPGQGLRLIYYSQIVNDFQKGDIAEGYSVSREKKESFPLTVTSAQKNPTAFYLCASSRGGTKYNEQFFGPGTRLTVL.